Detailed here is one T cell receptor (beta chain). V was cut by 7 bases and J by 8 bases, with 17 bases left in between. CDR3 size: 13 residues. Germline V gene lookup returns CDR1 LNHDA and CDR2 SQIVND (reference sequence). The sample belongs to a study of response to subunit inactivated influenza vaccine. One entry per CDR3 protein, called by TCRdb with MiXCR from the RT-PCR reads. The table shows more than 700,000 distinct CDR3 sequences, with roughly 20% occurring only once. This clonotype originated in a man aged 50-60 years who received an inactivated influenza vaccine. The genes are TRBV19 and TRBJ1-1; D not certain. The source was PBMCs from blood, collected 4 to 6 days after vaccination. CDR3 DNA sequence: TGTGCCAGTATGCCGGACGCCTCCCCCGAAGCTTTCTTT. It specifies CASMPDASPEAFF. Full variable domain (outside the CDR3, taken from reference TRBV19 and TRBJ1-1): DGGITQSPKYLFRKEGQNVTLSCEQNLNHDAMYWYRQDPGQGLRLIYYSQIVNDFQKGDIAEGYSVSREKKESFPLTVTSAQKNPTAFYLCASMPDASPEAFFGQGTRLTVV.